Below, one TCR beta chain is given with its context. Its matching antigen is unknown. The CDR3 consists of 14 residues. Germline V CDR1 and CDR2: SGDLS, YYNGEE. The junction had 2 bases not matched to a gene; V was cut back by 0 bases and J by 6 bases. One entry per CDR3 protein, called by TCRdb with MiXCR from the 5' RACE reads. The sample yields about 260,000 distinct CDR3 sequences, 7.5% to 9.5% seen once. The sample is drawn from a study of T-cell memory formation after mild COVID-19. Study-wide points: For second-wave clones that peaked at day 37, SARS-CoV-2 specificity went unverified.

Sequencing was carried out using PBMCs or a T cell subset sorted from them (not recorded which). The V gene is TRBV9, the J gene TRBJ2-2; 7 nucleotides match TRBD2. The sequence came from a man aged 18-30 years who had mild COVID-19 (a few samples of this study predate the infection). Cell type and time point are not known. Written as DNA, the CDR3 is TGTGCCAGCAGCGTAGGACTAGCTTCCGGGGAGCTGTTTTTT. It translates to CASSVGLASGELFF. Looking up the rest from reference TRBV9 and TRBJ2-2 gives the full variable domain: DSGVTQTPKHLITATGQRVTLRCSPRSGDLSVYWYQQSLDQGLQFLIQYYNGEERAKGNILERFSAQQFPDLHSELNLSSLELGDSALYFCASSVGLASGELFFGEGSRLTVL.